The table lists the clone carrying this TCR beta chain with a few counts. An equimolar mix of two oligonucleotides served as the beta constant-region primer for TRBC1 and TRBC2. Via MiXCR, TCRdb re-called the UMI-ligation and nested PCR reads, giving one row per CDR3 protein. Of about 4,600 distinct CDR3 sequences listed, approximately 7.6% are singletons. CD45RA-CD27- cells were effector memory; CD45RA+CD27- cells were EMRA. Germline V gene data show CDR1 as DFQATT and CDR2 as SNEGSKA (reference sequence). The CDR3 is 10 amino acids. V was shortened by 7 bases and J by 0 bases, with 4 bases between the two germline ends. The data were taken from a study of naive and memory T cell subsets.

The sequenced sample was CD4+ TEMRA cells from blood. Subset noted: effector memory re-expressing CD45RA, CD45RA+ CD27-. The TCR originated in a human donor in good health. The chain is built from TRBV20-1 and TRBJ2-7, with unresolved D. CDR3 nucleotide sequence: TGCAGTGGCATCTCCTACGAGCAGTACTTC. Translated: CSGISYEQYF.